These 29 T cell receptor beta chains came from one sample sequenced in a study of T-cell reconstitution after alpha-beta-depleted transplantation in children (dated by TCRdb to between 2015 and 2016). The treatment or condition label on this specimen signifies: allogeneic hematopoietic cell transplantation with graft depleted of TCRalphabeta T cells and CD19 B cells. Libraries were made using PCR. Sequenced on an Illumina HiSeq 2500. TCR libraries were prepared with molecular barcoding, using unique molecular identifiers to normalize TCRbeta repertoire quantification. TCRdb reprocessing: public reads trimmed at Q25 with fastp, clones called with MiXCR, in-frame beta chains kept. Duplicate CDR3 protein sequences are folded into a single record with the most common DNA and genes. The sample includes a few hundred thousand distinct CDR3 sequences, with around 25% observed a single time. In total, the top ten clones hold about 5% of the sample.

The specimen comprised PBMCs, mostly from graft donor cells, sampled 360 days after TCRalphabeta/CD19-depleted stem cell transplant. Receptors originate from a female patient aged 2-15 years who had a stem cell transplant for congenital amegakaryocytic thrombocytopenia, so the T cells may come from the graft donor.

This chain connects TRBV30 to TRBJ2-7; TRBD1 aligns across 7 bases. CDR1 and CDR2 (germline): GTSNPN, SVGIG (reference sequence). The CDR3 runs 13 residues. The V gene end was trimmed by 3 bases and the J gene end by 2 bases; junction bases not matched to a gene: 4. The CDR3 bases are TGTGCCTGGAGGCGGACAGGTACCTACGAGCAGTACTTC. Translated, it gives CAWRRTGTYEQYF.

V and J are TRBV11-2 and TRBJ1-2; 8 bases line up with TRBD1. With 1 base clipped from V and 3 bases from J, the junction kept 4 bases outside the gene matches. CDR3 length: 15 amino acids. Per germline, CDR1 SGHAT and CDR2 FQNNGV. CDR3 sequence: CASSLGRQGYYGYTF. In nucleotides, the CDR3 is TGTGCCAGCAGCTTAGGTCGACAGGGGTACTATGGCTACACCTTC.

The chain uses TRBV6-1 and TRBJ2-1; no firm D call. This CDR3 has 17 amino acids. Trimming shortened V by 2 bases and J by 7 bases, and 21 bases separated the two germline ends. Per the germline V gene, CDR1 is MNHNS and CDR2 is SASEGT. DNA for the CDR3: TGTGCCAGCAGTGAAAAATTTGGTATTAGTCGTTGGAATGAGCAGTTCTTC. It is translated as CASSEKFGISRWNEQFF.

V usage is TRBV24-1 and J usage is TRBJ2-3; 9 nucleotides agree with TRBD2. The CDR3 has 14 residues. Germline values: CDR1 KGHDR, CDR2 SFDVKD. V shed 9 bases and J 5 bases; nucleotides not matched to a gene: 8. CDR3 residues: CATAAGGKIDTQYF. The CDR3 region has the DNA TGTGCCACCGCCGCGGGGGGGAAGATAGATACGCAGTATTTT.

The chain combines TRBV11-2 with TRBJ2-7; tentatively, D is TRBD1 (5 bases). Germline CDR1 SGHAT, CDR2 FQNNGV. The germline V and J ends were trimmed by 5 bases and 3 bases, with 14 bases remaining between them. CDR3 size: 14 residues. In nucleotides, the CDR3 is TGTGCCAGCAGCCGGACCACAGGTTACTACGAGCAGTACTTC. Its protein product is CASSRTTGYYEQYF. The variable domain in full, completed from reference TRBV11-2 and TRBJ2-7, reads EAGVAQSPRYKIIEKRQSVAFWCNPISGHATLYWYQQILGQGPKLLIQFQNNGVVDDSQLPKDRFSAERLKGVDSTLKIQPAKLEDSAVYLCASSRTTGYYEQYFGPGTRLTVT.

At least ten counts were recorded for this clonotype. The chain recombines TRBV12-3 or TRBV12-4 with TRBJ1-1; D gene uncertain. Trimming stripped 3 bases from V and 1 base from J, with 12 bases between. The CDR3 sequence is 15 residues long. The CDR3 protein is CASSFEARRNTEAFF. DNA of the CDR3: TGTGCCAGCAGTTTTGAGGCACGGAGGAACACTGAAGCTTTCTTT.

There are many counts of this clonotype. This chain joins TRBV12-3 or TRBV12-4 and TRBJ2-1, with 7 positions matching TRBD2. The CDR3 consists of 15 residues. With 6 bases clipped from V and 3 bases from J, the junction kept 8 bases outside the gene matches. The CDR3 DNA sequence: TGTGCCAGCAGAAAAGCCGGGGGGTTCTACAATGAGCAGTTCTTC. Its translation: CASRKAGGFYNEQFF.

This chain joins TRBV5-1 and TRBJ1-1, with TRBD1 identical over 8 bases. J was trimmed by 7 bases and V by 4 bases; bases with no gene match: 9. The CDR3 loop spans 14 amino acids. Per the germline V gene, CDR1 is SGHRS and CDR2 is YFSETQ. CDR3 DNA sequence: TGCGCCAGCAGCAGGAACCAGGGGGCGGTTGAAGCTTTCTTT. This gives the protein CASSRNQGAVEAFF.

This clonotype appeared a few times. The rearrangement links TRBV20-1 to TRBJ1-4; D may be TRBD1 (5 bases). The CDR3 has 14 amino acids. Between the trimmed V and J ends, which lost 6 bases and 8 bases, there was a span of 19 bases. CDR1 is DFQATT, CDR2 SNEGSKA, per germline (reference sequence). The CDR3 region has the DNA TGCAGTGCCCTAACCGGGACTGGGGGGGAAAAACTGTTTTTT. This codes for CSALTGTGGEKLFF.

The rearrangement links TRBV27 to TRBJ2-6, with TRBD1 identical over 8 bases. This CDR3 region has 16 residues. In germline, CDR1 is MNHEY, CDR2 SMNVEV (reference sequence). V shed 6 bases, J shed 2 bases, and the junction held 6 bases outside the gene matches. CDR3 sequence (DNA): TGTGCCAGCAGGGGGACAGGACAGGCTGGGGCCAACGTCCTGACTTTC. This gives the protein CASRGTGQAGANVLTF.

CDR3: CASSLVSDVQYF. As DNA, the CDR3 is TGTGCCAGCAGTTTAGTGTCGGACGTCCAGTACTTC. V gene TRBV12-3 or TRBV12-4 combines with J gene TRBJ2-7; D remains ambiguous. This CDR3 comprises 12 residues. The germline V and J ends were trimmed by 1 base and 10 bases, with 11 bases remaining between them.

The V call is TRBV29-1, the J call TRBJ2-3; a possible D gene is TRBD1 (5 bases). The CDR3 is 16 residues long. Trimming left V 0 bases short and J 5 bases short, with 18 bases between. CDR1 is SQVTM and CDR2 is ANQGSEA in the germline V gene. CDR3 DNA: TGCAGCGTTGAAGATGGAGCAGGGCTGATTAGAGATACGCAGTATTTT. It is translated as CSVEDGAGLIRDTQYF.

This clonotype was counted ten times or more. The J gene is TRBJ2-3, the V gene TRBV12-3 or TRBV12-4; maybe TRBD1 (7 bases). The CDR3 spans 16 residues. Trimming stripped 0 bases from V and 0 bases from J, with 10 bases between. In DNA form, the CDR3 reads TGTGCCAGCAGTTTAGCGCGGGACAGTAGCACAGATACGCAGTATTTT. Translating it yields CASSLARDSSTDTQYF.

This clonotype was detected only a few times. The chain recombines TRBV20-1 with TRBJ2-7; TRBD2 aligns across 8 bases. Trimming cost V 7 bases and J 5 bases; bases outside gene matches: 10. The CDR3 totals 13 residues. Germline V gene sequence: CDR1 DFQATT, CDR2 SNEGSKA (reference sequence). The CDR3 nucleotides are TGCAGTGTTCCCCAAGCGGGAGTTAACGAGCAGTACTTC. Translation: CSVPQAGVNEQYF.

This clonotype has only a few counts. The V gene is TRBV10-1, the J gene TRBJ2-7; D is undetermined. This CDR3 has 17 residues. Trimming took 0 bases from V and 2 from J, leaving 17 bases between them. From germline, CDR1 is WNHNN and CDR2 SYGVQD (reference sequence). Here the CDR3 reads CASSESIPGRLPYEQYF. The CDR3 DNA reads TGCGCCAGCAGTGAGTCGATCCCGGGCAGGCTCCCCTACGAGCAGTACTTC.

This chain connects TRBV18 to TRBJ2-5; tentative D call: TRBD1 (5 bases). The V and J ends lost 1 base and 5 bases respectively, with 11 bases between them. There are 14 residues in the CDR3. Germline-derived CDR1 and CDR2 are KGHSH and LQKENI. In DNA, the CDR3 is TGTGCCAGCTCACCACGTGAGACAGAGGAGACCCAGTACTTC. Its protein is CASSPRETEETQYF.

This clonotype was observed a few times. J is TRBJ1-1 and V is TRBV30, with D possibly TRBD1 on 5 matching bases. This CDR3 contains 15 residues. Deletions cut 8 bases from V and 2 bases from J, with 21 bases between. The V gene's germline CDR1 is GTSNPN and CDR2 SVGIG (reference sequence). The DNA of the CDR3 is TGTGCCCAACCTGTAAAGGATACAGGTAACACTGAAGCTTTCTTT. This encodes CAQPVKDTGNTEAFF.

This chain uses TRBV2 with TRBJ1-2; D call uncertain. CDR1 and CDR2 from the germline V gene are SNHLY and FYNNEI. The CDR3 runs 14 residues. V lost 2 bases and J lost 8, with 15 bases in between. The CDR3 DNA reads TGTGCCAGCAGTGAAAGAAGGACGGAAGTGGGCTACACCTTC. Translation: CASSERRTEVGYTF.

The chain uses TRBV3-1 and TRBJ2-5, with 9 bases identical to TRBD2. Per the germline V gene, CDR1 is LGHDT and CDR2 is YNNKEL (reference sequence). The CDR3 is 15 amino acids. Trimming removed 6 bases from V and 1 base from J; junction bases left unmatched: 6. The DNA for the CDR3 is TGTGCCAGCAGTCCTACTAGCGGGCCCCAAGAGACCCAGTACTTC. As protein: CASSPTSGPQETQYF.

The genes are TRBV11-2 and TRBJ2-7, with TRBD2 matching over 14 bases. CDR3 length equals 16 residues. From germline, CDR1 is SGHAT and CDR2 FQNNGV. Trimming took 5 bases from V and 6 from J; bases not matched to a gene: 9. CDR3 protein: CASSPRTSGRLGEQYF. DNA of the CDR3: TGTGCCAGCAGCCCCCGGACTAGCGGGAGGCTGGGCGAGCAGTACTTC.

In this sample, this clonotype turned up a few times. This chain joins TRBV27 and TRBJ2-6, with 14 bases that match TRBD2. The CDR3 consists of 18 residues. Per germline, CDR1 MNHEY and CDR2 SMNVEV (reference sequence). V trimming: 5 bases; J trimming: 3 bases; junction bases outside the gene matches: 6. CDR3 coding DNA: TGTGCCAGCAGTAGTACGGGACTAGCGGGAGTTGGGGCCAACGTCCTGACTTTC. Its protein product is CASSSTGLAGVGANVLTF. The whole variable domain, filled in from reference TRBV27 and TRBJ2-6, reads EAQVTQNPRYLITVTGKKLTVTCSQNMNHEYMSWYRQDPGLGLRQIYYSMNVEVTDKGDVPEGYKVSRKEKRNFPLILESPSPNQTSLYFCASSSTGLAGVGANVLTFGAGSRLTVL.

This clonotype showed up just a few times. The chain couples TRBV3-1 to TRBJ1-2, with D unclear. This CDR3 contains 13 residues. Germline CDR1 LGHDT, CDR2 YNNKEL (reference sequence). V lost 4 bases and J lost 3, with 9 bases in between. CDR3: CASSPNEDYGYTF. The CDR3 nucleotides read TGTGCCAGCAGCCCCAACGAGGACTATGGCTACACCTTC.

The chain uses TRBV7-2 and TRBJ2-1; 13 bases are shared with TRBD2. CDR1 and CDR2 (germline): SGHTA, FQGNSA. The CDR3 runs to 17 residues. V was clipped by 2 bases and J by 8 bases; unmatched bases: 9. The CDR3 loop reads CASSLRRTSGGGYEQFF. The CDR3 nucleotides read TGTGCCAGCAGCTTAAGGAGGACTAGCGGGGGCGGATATGAGCAGTTCTTC.

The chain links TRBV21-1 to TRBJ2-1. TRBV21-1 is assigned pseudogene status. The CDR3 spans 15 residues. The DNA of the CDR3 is TGTGCCAGCAGCCTTTTCGCAGGAGATTACAATGAGCAGTTCTTC. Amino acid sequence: CASSLFAGDYNEQFF.

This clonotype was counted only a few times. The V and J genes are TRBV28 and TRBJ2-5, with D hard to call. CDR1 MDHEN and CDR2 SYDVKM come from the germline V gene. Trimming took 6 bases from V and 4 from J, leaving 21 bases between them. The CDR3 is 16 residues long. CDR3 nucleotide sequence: TGTGCCAGCAGCGTCCCAAGCCCCCCTTCGGGAGAGACCCAGTACTTC. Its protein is CASSVPSPPSGETQYF. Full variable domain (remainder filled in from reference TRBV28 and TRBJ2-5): DVKVTQSSRYLVKRTGEKVFLECVQDMDHENMFWYRQDPGLGLRLIYFSYDVKMKEKGDIPEGYSVSREKKERFSLILESASTNQTSMYLCASSVPSPPSGETQYFGPGTRLLVL.

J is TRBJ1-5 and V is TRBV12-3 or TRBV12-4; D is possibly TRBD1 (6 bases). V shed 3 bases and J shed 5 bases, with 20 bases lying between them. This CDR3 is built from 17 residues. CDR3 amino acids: CASSLGGAYHSDQPQHF. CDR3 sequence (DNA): TGTGCCAGCAGTTTGGGGGGGGCTTATCACAGCGATCAGCCCCAGCATTTT.

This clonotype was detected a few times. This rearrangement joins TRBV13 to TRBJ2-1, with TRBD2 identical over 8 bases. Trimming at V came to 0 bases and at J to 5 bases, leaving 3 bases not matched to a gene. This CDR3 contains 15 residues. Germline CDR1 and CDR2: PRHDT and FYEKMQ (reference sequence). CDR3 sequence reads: CASSLGSGNHNEQFF. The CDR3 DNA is TGTGCCAGCAGCTTAGGTAGCGGGAACCACAATGAGCAGTTCTTC.

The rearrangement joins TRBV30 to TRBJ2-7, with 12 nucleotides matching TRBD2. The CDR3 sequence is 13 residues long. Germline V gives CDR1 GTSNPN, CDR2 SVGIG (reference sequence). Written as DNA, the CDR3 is TGTGCTTCAACTAGCGGGAGGACCTACGAGCAGTACTTC. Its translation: CASTSGRTYEQYF.

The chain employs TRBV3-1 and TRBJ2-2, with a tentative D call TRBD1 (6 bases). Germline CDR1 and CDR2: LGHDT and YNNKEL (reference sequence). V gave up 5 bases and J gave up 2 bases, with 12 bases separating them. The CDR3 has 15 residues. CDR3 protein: CASSSRDKNTGELFF. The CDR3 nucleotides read TGTGCCAGCAGCTCACGGGACAAAAACACCGGGGAGCTGTTTTTT.